Listed below are T cell receptor beta chains from one sample, sequenced in a study of blood T cells in healthy people across ages. A single record per CDR3 protein comes from TCRdb applying MiXCR to the 5' RACE reads. The sample yields over 1,500,000 distinct CDR3 sequences, 30% to 40% seen once. Sequencing was performed on blood. These receptors were obtained from a human donor in good health. CDR3s include the opening cysteine and the closing phenylalanine or tryptophan. Fields, in order: V gene, clone size, D gene, J gene, CDR3 DNA, CDR3 protein. The D gene is left open where the match is weak. The size of a clone is reported for some rows only, either as once, few or many, or as a class for expanded clones.

v_call: TRBV7-2; clone_size: few; d_call: TRBD2; j_call: TRBJ2-1; cdr3_nt: TGTGCCAGCAGCTTGGGTTGGGGACTAGCGGGGGGCTCCTACAATGAGCAGTTCTTC; cdr3_aa: CASSLGWGLAGGSYNEQFF
v_call: TRBV27; clone_size: NA; d_call: NA; j_call: TRBJ1-1; cdr3_nt: TGTGCCAGCAGCCCCTCTGGGTTGGCTGAAGCTTTCTTT; cdr3_aa: CASSPSGLAEAFF
v_call: TRBV29-1; clone_size: once; d_call: NA; j_call: TRBJ2-1; cdr3_nt: TGCAGCGTTGAAGATCTGGGGGATGAGCAGTTCTTC; cdr3_aa: CSVEDLGDEQFF
v_call: TRBV28; clone_size: NA; d_call: TRBD2; j_call: TRBJ2-7; cdr3_nt: TGTGCCAGCAGAGCCGGGACTAGAGCGGGATCCTACGAGCAGTACTTC; cdr3_aa: CASRAGTRAGSYEQYF
v_call: TRBV29-1; clone_size: few; d_call: NA; j_call: TRBJ2-3; cdr3_nt: TGCAGCGTTGCTCCTAGCCACCCAGATACGCAGTATTTT; cdr3_aa: CSVAPSHPDTQYF
v_call: TRBV2; clone_size: NA; d_call: NA; j_call: TRBJ2-6; cdr3_nt: TGTGCCAGCATTTACAGAGCTGGGGCCAACGTCCTGACTTTC; cdr3_aa: CASIYRAGANVLTF
v_call: TRBV15; clone_size: few; d_call: NA; j_call: TRBJ2-7; cdr3_nt: TGTGCCACCAGCAACCGCCCCTCCTACGAGCAGTACTTC; cdr3_aa: CATSNRPSYEQYF
v_call: TRBV29-1; clone_size: NA; d_call: NA; j_call: TRBJ1-2; cdr3_nt: TGCAGCGTTGATCCAGGGCTGCAGGGCTACACCTTC; cdr3_aa: CSVDPGLQGYTF
v_call: TRBV12-3/TRBV12-4; clone_size: NA; d_call: TRBD2; j_call: TRBJ2-3; cdr3_nt: TGTGCCAGCAATACCGGGACTAGCGTCGCAGATACGCAGTATTTT; cdr3_aa: CASNTGTSVADTQYF
v_call: TRBV20-1; clone_size: NA; d_call: NA; j_call: TRBJ1-4; cdr3_nt: TGCAGTGCTAGAGCTTTCGATGTAGGGTCAGGGGTTAATGAAAAACTGTTTTTT; cdr3_aa: CSARAFDVGSGVNEKLFF
v_call: TRBV7-3; clone_size: few; d_call: NA; j_call: TRBJ2-1; cdr3_nt: TGTGCCAGCAGCTTAACGTCCGAGGTCCCCTACAATGAGCAGTTCTTC; cdr3_aa: CASSLTSEVPYNEQFF
v_call: TRBV5-5; clone_size: few; d_call: NA; j_call: TRBJ2-1; cdr3_nt: TGTGCCAGCAGCATGGACCCCCTACCAACAATCAAAGGGTACAATGAGCAGTTCTTC; cdr3_aa: CASSMDPLPTIKGYNEQFF
v_call: TRBV5-1; clone_size: NA; d_call: TRBD1; j_call: TRBJ2-3; cdr3_nt: TGCGCCAGCAGCGTTAGACAGGGCTCTAGCACAGATACGCGGTATTTT; cdr3_aa: CASSVRQGSSTDTRYF
v_call: TRBV4-3; clone_size: NA; d_call: NA; j_call: TRBJ1-2; cdr3_nt: TGCGCCAGCAGCCAAGCTCTATTTAACTATGGCTACACCTTC; cdr3_aa: CASSQALFNYGYTF
v_call: TRBV7-2; clone_size: NA; d_call: TRBD2; j_call: TRBJ2-3; cdr3_nt: TGTGCCAGCAGCCAAAAAACTAGCGGGGTTGGAGATACGCAGTATTTT; cdr3_aa: CASSQKTSGVGDTQYF
v_call: TRBV6-2/TRBV6-3; clone_size: few; d_call: NA; j_call: TRBJ2-7; cdr3_nt: TGTGCCTGCAGGGCACCGGGCTACGAGCAGTACTTC; cdr3_aa: CACRAPGYEQYF
v_call: TRBV4-3; clone_size: medium-sized; d_call: TRBD2; j_call: TRBJ2-6; cdr3_nt: TGCGCCAGCAGCCAAGACCGGGGGGCTGGGGCCAACGTCCTGACTTTC; cdr3_aa: CASSQDRGAGANVLTF
v_call: TRBV29-1; clone_size: NA; d_call: NA; j_call: TRBJ1-4; cdr3_nt: TGCAGCGTTGGAGACCGGGACTCTAATGAAAAACTGTTTTTT; cdr3_aa: CSVGDRDSNEKLFF
v_call: TRBV5-1; clone_size: NA; d_call: TRBD2; j_call: TRBJ2-7; cdr3_nt: TGCGCCAGCAGCTTGGATAGCGGGGGTTTCACCGAGCAGTACTTC; cdr3_aa: CASSLDSGGFTEQYF
v_call: TRBV12-3/TRBV12-4; clone_size: NA; d_call: NA; j_call: TRBJ1-1; cdr3_nt: TGTGCCAGCGGGAACAGGTTCACTGAAGCTTTCTTT; cdr3_aa: CASGNRFTEAFF
v_call: TRBV7-8; clone_size: few; d_call: TRBD1; j_call: TRBJ2-7; cdr3_nt: TGTGCCAGCAGCCCGACAGGGACATTCTACGAGCAGTACTTC; cdr3_aa: CASSPTGTFYEQYF
v_call: TRBV6-6; clone_size: NA; d_call: TRBD2; j_call: TRBJ2-7; cdr3_nt: TGTGCCAGCAGAAATCTGGGGGGGACCTACGAGCTGTACTTC; cdr3_aa: CASRNLGGTYELYF
v_call: TRBV6-6; clone_size: few; d_call: NA; j_call: TRBJ1-2; cdr3_nt: TGTGCCAGCAAGGACAAAGATTTTTATGGCTACACCTTC; cdr3_aa: CASKDKDFYGYTF
v_call: TRBV21-1; clone_size: once; d_call: NA; j_call: TRBJ1-2; cdr3_nt: TGTGCCAGCAGCCATCAGGACAGGGGTGTTGGCTACACCTTC; cdr3_aa: CASSHQDRGVGYTF
v_call: TRBV5-1; clone_size: NA; d_call: NA; j_call: TRBJ2-1; cdr3_nt: TGCGCCAGCAGCTACCGGGACTCTGAGCAGTTCTTC; cdr3_aa: CASSYRDSEQFF
v_call: TRBV4-2; clone_size: NA; d_call: NA; j_call: TRBJ2-5; cdr3_nt: TGTGCCAGCAGCCAAGAACGTAGCGGACAAGAGACCCAGTACTTC; cdr3_aa: CASSQERSGQETQYF
v_call: TRBV12-5; clone_size: NA; d_call: NA; j_call: TRBJ2-1; cdr3_nt: TGTGCTAGTGGTTATGCAACAGGGTACAATGAGCAGTTCTTC; cdr3_aa: CASGYATGYNEQFF
v_call: TRBV5-1; clone_size: few; d_call: TRBD1; j_call: TRBJ2-5; cdr3_nt: TGCGCCAGCAGCTTCGGGACAGCGTTTCAAGAGACCCAGTACTTC; cdr3_aa: CASSFGTAFQETQYF
v_call: TRBV7-2; clone_size: few; d_call: NA; j_call: TRBJ1-1; cdr3_nt: TGTGCCAGCAGCTTCGGGGGGCGCGGGACTGAAGCTTTCTTT; cdr3_aa: CASSFGGRGTEAFF
v_call: TRBV10-3; clone_size: few; d_call: NA; j_call: TRBJ1-2; cdr3_nt: TGTGCCATCAGTGAGTCGGGCTTCAGCTACACCTTC; cdr3_aa: CAISESGFSYTF
v_call: TRBV20-1; clone_size: few; d_call: NA; j_call: TRBJ2-7; cdr3_nt: TGCAGTGCTAGGGAGAAGGGGGGGGGATCCTACGAGCAGTACTTC; cdr3_aa: CSAREKGGGSYEQYF
v_call: TRBV11-2; clone_size: NA; d_call: NA; j_call: TRBJ1-2; cdr3_nt: TGTGCCAGCAGCCGCCGGGACGGAGGGGATCTACATGGCTACACCTTC; cdr3_aa: CASSRRDGGDLHGYTF
v_call: TRBV7-3; clone_size: NA; d_call: TRBD2; j_call: TRBJ2-7; cdr3_nt: TGTGCCAGCAGCTTCTACCCAGGAGGGGCGGGGGACCCTAATGCCTACGAGCAGTACTTC; cdr3_aa: CASSFYPGGAGDPNAYEQYF
v_call: TRBV9; clone_size: NA; d_call: NA; j_call: TRBJ2-7; cdr3_nt: TGTGCCAGCAGCGTAGACCCGGCCTTTTACGAGCAGTACTTC; cdr3_aa: CASSVDPAFYEQYF
v_call: TRBV29-1; clone_size: few; d_call: TRBD2; j_call: TRBJ2-3; cdr3_nt: TGCAGCGTAGACCCCACTAGCGGGGGGCCCAGGTACACAGATACGCAGTATTTT; cdr3_aa: CSVDPTSGGPRYTDTQYF
v_call: TRBV3-1; clone_size: NA; d_call: TRBD2; j_call: TRBJ2-7; cdr3_nt: TGTGCCAGCAGCCGAGGAGGAGGGACTAGTCGTCACTACGAGCAGTACTTC; cdr3_aa: CASSRGGGTSRHYEQYF
v_call: TRBV4-3; clone_size: NA; d_call: NA; j_call: TRBJ2-3; cdr3_nt: TGCGCCAGCAGCCAAGATACTATCGGATACACAGATACGCAGTATTTT; cdr3_aa: CASSQDTIGYTDTQYF
v_call: TRBV29-1; clone_size: NA; d_call: NA; j_call: TRBJ1-1; cdr3_nt: TGCAGCGTTGTGTCAGGACCGAACACTGAAGCTTTCTTT; cdr3_aa: CSVVSGPNTEAFF
v_call: TRBV6-2/TRBV6-3; clone_size: many; d_call: TRBD2; j_call: TRBJ2-2; cdr3_nt: TGTGCCAGCAGTTACCTAGCGGGGGGCGATATCGGGGAGCTGTTTTTT; cdr3_aa: CASSYLAGGDIGELFF
v_call: TRBV5-1; clone_size: NA; d_call: NA; j_call: TRBJ1-1; cdr3_nt: TGCGCCAGCAGGCGGCTGTCCACATCTCGGGCTTTCTTT; cdr3_aa: CASRRLSTSRAFF
v_call: TRBV5-1; clone_size: once; d_call: NA; j_call: TRBJ2-7; cdr3_nt: TGCGCCAGCAGCTTATCTGACCCCGCTTACGAGCAGTACTTC; cdr3_aa: CASSLSDPAYEQYF
v_call: TRBV20-1; clone_size: once; d_call: TRBD2; j_call: TRBJ2-5; cdr3_nt: TGCAGTGCAAGACTAGCGGGGGCATCTCAGCAGTACTTC; cdr3_aa: CSARLAGASQQYF
v_call: TRBV3-1; clone_size: NA; d_call: TRBD1; j_call: TRBJ1-2; cdr3_nt: TGTGCCAGCAGCCAAGAAACGAACAGGGGTATTGGCTACACCTTC; cdr3_aa: CASSQETNRGIGYTF
v_call: TRBV5-1; clone_size: few; d_call: NA; j_call: TRBJ1-1; cdr3_nt: TGCGCCAGCAGCTTGCGGGGGGGACCCGATGGGAACACTGAAGCTTTCTTT; cdr3_aa: CASSLRGGPDGNTEAFF
v_call: TRBV4-2; clone_size: NA; d_call: NA; j_call: TRBJ2-3; cdr3_nt: TGTGCCAGCAGCCACTATTTATCTAGCACAGATACGCAGTATTTT; cdr3_aa: CASSHYLSSTDTQYF
v_call: TRBV29-1; clone_size: few; d_call: NA; j_call: TRBJ2-5; cdr3_nt: TGCAGCGTCGGGCCAGAGGTGGAGACCCAGTACTTC; cdr3_aa: CSVGPEVETQYF
v_call: TRBV11-1; clone_size: few; d_call: NA; j_call: TRBJ1-1; cdr3_nt: TGTGCCAGCAGCTGGGGGCGAATGAACACTGAAGCTTTCTTT; cdr3_aa: CASSWGRMNTEAFF
v_call: TRBV5-1; clone_size: NA; d_call: TRBD2; j_call: TRBJ2-1; cdr3_nt: TGCGCCAGCAGCTTTCCCCTGGGTAATAGCGGGGGGGCCCGAGAAGGCAATGAGCAGTTCTTC; cdr3_aa: CASSFPLGNSGGAREGNEQFF
v_call: TRBV7-2; clone_size: many; d_call: NA; j_call: TRBJ2-7; cdr3_nt: TGTGCCAGCAGCTTAGTGAGTGAGCAGTACTTC; cdr3_aa: CASSLVSEQYF
v_call: TRBV6-4; clone_size: few; d_call: NA; j_call: TRBJ2-3; cdr3_nt: TGTGCCACCCGCGGGGTCACAGATACGCAGTATTTT; cdr3_aa: CATRGVTDTQYF
v_call: TRBV4-3; clone_size: few; d_call: TRBD2; j_call: TRBJ2-1; cdr3_nt: TGCGCCAGCAGCCAAGATATCCAGCGGGGGGGGCGATATGAGCAGTTCTTC; cdr3_aa: CASSQDIQRGGRYEQFF
v_call: TRBV29-1; clone_size: few; d_call: TRBD2; j_call: TRBJ2-1; cdr3_nt: TGCAGCGGCTTAGGACTAGCGGGGGGGGCGTTCTACAATGAGCAGTTCTTC; cdr3_aa: CSGLGLAGGAFYNEQFF
v_call: TRBV6-5; clone_size: few; d_call: NA; j_call: TRBJ2-3; cdr3_nt: TGTGCCAGCAGTCTCTGGGGCCAGGCAGCAGATACGCAGTATTTT; cdr3_aa: CASSLWGQAADTQYF
v_call: TRBV7-2; clone_size: few; d_call: TRBD2; j_call: TRBJ2-1; cdr3_nt: TGTGCCAGCAGCACCACTAGCGGGGGGATCTACAATGAGCAGTTCTTC; cdr3_aa: CASSTTSGGIYNEQFF
v_call: TRBV12-3/TRBV12-4; clone_size: NA; d_call: NA; j_call: TRBJ2-7; cdr3_nt: TGTGCCAGCAGTCCTAGCGATCGAGGGACAGCGTCCTACGAGCAGTACTTC; cdr3_aa: CASSPSDRGTASYEQYF
v_call: TRBV2; clone_size: few; d_call: TRBD2; j_call: TRBJ2-3; cdr3_nt: TGTGCCAGCATCTTCGGCGGATTAGCGGGGGGGTATAGCACAGATACGCAGTATTTT; cdr3_aa: CASIFGGLAGGYSTDTQYF